This T cell receptor beta chain was captured by sequencing in a study of cytomegalovirus exposure and HLA in healthy donors. General study results and limits: Using a false discovery rate of 0.05, a later analysis showed that approximately 16,000 TCR beta sequences were associated with HLA alleles. Overall, around 160 TCR beta chains were annotated as cytomegalovirus-associated. A later analysis found that most CMV-associated TCR beta chains appeared HLA-restricted.

Among the donors, all were healthy bone marrow donors. With respect to this clone: Its cognate antigen is unknown.

PCR amplification relied on 60 Vbeta primers (plus 13 Jbeta primers). Clones were read by immunoSEQ multiplex PCR, and TCRdb kept only the in-frame ones, dropping some. The sample has hundreds of thousands of clones; about 90% are singletons. Germline V gene lookup returns CDR1 MGHRA and CDR2 YSYEKL. The CDR3 length is 14 residues. The junction had 5 bases not matched to a gene; V was cut back by 3 bases and J by 4 bases. The genes are TRBV4-1 and TRBJ1-2; 7 positions match TRBD1. Material: PBMCs. This clonotype originated in a woman aged 18 to 35 in good health and CMV-seronegative. The DNA for the CDR3 is TGCGCCAGCAGCCACCCCAGGGGGGTCTATGGCTACACCTTC. Translated, it gives CASSHPRGVYGYTF.